The 25 T cell receptor beta chains given below trace back to one sample, sequenced in a study of shared clonotypes between healthy human individuals. This table comes from immunoSEQ multiplex PCR, and its TCRdb copy is limited to in-frame clones, with some not included. This sample has about 470,000 clones; about 76% occur once, and the top ten carry approximately 13%. The sequenced sample consisted of PBMCs. The receptors were sampled from a woman aged 40 to 50 in good health. Some clones in this sample may be carry-over from other donors' samples.

This chain joins TRBV27 and TRBJ2-1; TRBD1 agrees at 10 bases. The J segment lost 11 bases and the V segment lost 5 bases, leaving 15 bases of the junction unmatched. The CDR3 sequence is 16 residues long. Germline lookup yields CDR1 MNHEY and CDR2 SMNVEV (reference sequence). The CDR3 DNA is TGTGCCAGCAGTACCAGGGACAGGGGTGGTACTATGAAGCAGTTCTTC. Its protein product is CASSTRDRGGTMKQFF.

The chain has TRBV19 and TRBJ2-1, with TRBD2 as a possible D gene (6 bases). The germline CDR1 and CDR2 sequences are LNHDA and SQIVND (reference sequence). The CDR3 contains 16 residues. V was clipped by 3 bases and J by 5 bases, with 17 bases between them. The CDR3 protein is CASSMGGRELNNEQFF. CDR3 coding DNA: TGTGCCAGTAGTATGGGGGGACGAGAGCTGAACAATGAGCAGTTCTTC.

At least ten counts were recorded for this clone. The chain links TRBV19 to TRBJ2-1; perhaps TRBD1 as D (5 bases). V was shortened by 4 bases and J by 2 bases, with 15 bases between the two germline ends. The germline CDR1 and CDR2 sequences are LNHDA and SQIVND (reference sequence). This CDR3 region has 16 residues. The CDR3 protein is CASSRGVERPYNEQFF. The CDR3 DNA reads as TGTGCCAGTAGTAGGGGCGTGGAACGACCCTACAATGAGCAGTTCTTC.

The CDR3 bases are TGTGCTAGTAAGGCGCAGGCCAATGAGCAGTTCTTC. Its protein product is CASKAQANEQFF. The genes are TRBV12-5 and TRBJ2-1; no definite D call. The germline gives CDR1 LGHNT, CDR2 FRNRAP. The V end lost 8 bases, the J end lost 6 bases, and 11 bases lay between the germline ends. This CDR3 spans 12 amino acids.

This clone was counted a few times. The CDR3 DNA follows: TGTGCCAGCAGCTTAGAAAACCCTGAAGCTTTCTTT. Protein product: CASSLENPEAFF. The chain joins TRBV7-9 to TRBJ1-1; D not certain. CDR3 length: 12 amino acids. Germline V gene sequence: CDR1 SEHNR, CDR2 FQNEAQ (reference sequence). V was clipped by 1 base and J by 6 bases, with 6 bases between them.

As regards this clone: Only one base separates this from a far larger clonotype, so it likely reflects a read error. J is TRBJ2-7 and V is TRBV7-8; no clear D gene. V dropped 6 bases and J dropped 2 bases, with 17 bases sitting between them. From germline, CDR1 is SGHVS and CDR2 FQNEAQ. The CDR3 is 15 residues long. CDR3 nucleotide sequence: TGTGCCAGCAGTTTCCCCCGCTACTCACCCTACGAGCAGTACTTC. Translating gives CASSFPRYSPYEQYF.

This chain uses TRBV4-2 with TRBJ1-1, with D unclear. There are 14 residues in the CDR3. Trimming removed 5 bases at V and 3 bases at J, with 13 bases between. CDR1 is LGHNA, CDR2 YNFKEQ, per germline. The CDR3 bases are TGTGCCAGCAGCAATATCGTGGTTGACACTGAAGCTTTCTTT. Its translation is CASSNIVVDTEAFF.

The V call is TRBV4-2, the J call TRBJ2-5; TRBD1 aligns across 8 bases. The end of the DNA fits TRBJ2-7 better, so the J call may be wrong. Looked up from germline, CDR1 is LGHNA and CDR2 is YNFKEQ. The CDR3 length is 17 residues. The CDR3 DNA sequence: TGTGCCAGCAGCCAAGATTTCCCAGGGGGCCTTTCCAACGAGCAGTACTTC. This encodes CASSQDFPGGLSNEQYF.

This rearrangement joins TRBV4-2 to TRBJ2-2; 9 nucleotides align to TRBD1. Germline V gives CDR1 LGHNA, CDR2 YNFKEQ. The CDR3 extends over 18 amino acids. After removal of 2 bases from V and 4 bases from J, the junction contained 11 bases not matched to a gene. CDR3 bases: TGTGCCAGCAGCCAACCGGGACAGGGCCGACGTCGCACCGGGGAGCTGTTTTTT. This codes for CASSQPGQGRRRTGELFF.

The chain has TRBV27 and TRBJ2-7; D is ambiguous. V lost 7 bases and J 0 bases, leaving 10 bases between the germline ends. CDR1 is MNHEY and CDR2 is SMNVEV in the germline V gene (reference sequence). This CDR3 is built from 13 residues. CDR3 residues: CASKPLISYEQYF. CDR3 nucleotide sequence: TGTGCCAGCAAACCCCTTATCTCCTACGAGCAGTACTTC.

Comments on this clone: A single base is all that separates this from a far larger clone, so a read error is likely. The V and J genes are TRBV6-4 and TRBJ1-1; D unresolved. Looked up from germline, CDR1 is MRHNA and CDR2 is SNTAGT. The CDR3 contains 13 residues. The CDR3 region is CASSPTENPEAFF. CDR3 nucleotides: TGTGCCAGCAGTCCCACAGAGAACCCTGAAGCTTTCTTT.

In its sample, this clone was seen a few times. The chain couples TRBV30 to TRBJ2-1, with 7 bases lining up with TRBD2. There are 11 residues in the CDR3. Trimming removed 3 bases from V and 10 bases from J; junction bases left unmatched: 3. From germline, CDR1 is GTSNPN and CDR2 SVGIG (reference sequence). In DNA form, the CDR3 reads TGTGCCTGGAGCCGGGAGGCCGAGCAGTTCTTC. Amino acid sequence: CAWSREAEQFF.

The CDR3 spells CASSLTPSGSLAGELFF. CDR3 DNA sequence: TGTGCCAGCAGCTTAACCCCTAGCGGGAGTCTAGCCGGGGAGCTGTTTTTT. The chain uses TRBV7-3 and TRBJ2-2; 10 nucleotides agree with TRBD2. After removal of 0 bases from V and 6 bases from J, the junction contained 7 bases not matched to a gene. CDR1 and CDR2 from the germline V gene are SGHTA and FQGTGA. The CDR3 is made up of 17 amino acids.

The genes are TRBV9 and TRBJ1-2; TRBD1 might be the D (6 bases). The CDR3 has 14 residues. V was cut by 4 bases and J by 4 bases, with 14 bases left in between. Germline V gene sequence: CDR1 SGDLS, CDR2 YYNGEE. In DNA, the CDR3 is TGTGCCAGCAGCCCCCCAGGGGCCGGCTATGGCTACACCTTC. This codes for CASSPPGAGYGYTF.

The V gene is TRBV5-1, the J gene TRBJ2-7, with 7 nucleotides matching TRBD2. This CDR3 contains 16 residues. V trimming: 0 bases; J trimming: 0 bases; junction bases outside the gene matches: 6. CDR1 and CDR2 from the germline V gene are SGHRS and YFSETQ. In DNA form, the CDR3 reads TGCGCCAGCAGCTTGGCCTTAGCGGGTGCCTCCTACGAGCAGTACTTC. Its translation: CASSLALAGASYEQYF.

This clone has a handful of counts. This chain joins TRBV2 and TRBJ1-1; D is unresolved. Germline assignment: CDR1 SNHLY and CDR2 FYNNEI. V lost 6 bases, J lost 8 bases, and 10 bases lay in between. The CDR3 has 11 residues. The CDR3 DNA is TGTGCCAGCAGCGTACAGAGAGAAGCTTTCTTT. Translated, it gives CASSVQREAFF.

This clone has just a few counts. The V call is TRBV4-1, the J call TRBJ2-3; D is possibly TRBD1 or TRBD2 (5 bases each). The length of the CDR3 is 16 residues. Germline CDR1 and CDR2: MGHRA and YSYEKL. V gave up 1 base and J gave up 2 bases, with 13 bases separating them. The CDR3 sequence: CASSQVIWDVTDTQYF. DNA of the CDR3: TGCGCCAGCAGCCAAGTAATCTGGGACGTCACAGATACGCAGTATTTT.

This sequence joins TRBV10-3 and TRBJ2-1; unclear D gene. The length of the CDR3 is 13 residues. Germline V gene data show CDR1 as ENHRY and CDR2 as SYGVKD. Trimming cost V 4 bases and J 5 bases, with 9 bases left between them. CDR3 in amino acids: CAISVNYHNEQFF. CDR3 nucleotide sequence: TGTGCCATCAGTGTGAACTACCACAATGAGCAGTTCTTC.

V and J are TRBV27 and TRBJ1-2, with a weak D call TRBD1 (5 bases). Germline CDR1 MNHEY, CDR2 SMNVEV (reference sequence). Trimming removed 6 bases at V and 5 bases at J, with 16 bases between. The CDR3 runs 14 residues. This chain's CDR3 is CASSDDWGRYGYTF. The CDR3 DNA sequence: TGTGCCAGCAGCGATGACTGGGGGAGGTATGGCTACACCTTC.

CDR3 loop: CASSLNPGLASTDTQYF. For the CDR3, the DNA is TGTGCCAGCAGCTTAAATCCGGGACTAGCGAGCACAGATACGCAGTATTTT. The gene calls are TRBV7-3 and TRBJ2-3, with TRBD2 matching 10 bases. The CDR3 covers 17 residues. Germline CDR1 and CDR2: SGHTA and FQGTGA. J was trimmed by 0 bases and V by 1 base; bases with no gene match: 4.

The chain links TRBV6-6 to TRBJ1-5; a weak D match, TRBD1 (6 bases). Deletions cut 2 bases from V and 6 bases from J, with 11 bases between. The germline CDR1 and CDR2 sequences are MNHNY and SVGAGI (reference sequence). The CDR3 runs 14 residues. CDR3 DNA: TGTGCCAGCAGTTACAGGGGGGCGGTTCAGCCCCAGCATTTT. Protein product: CASSYRGAVQPQHF.

The chain carries TRBV7-6 and TRBJ2-7; the D call may be TRBD1 or TRBD2 (5 bases each). The germline V gene has CDR1 SGHVS and CDR2 FNYEAQ. The V gene lost 3 bases and the J gene lost 3 bases, with 9 bases spanning the gap. This CDR3 is built from 13 residues. The CDR3 loop reads CASSLGRSYEQYF. The CDR3 DNA sequence: TGTGCCAGCAGCTTGGGACGCAGCTACGAGCAGTACTTC.

The chain has TRBV28 and TRBJ2-4, with D perhaps TRBD2 (5 bases). Germline V gene data show CDR1 as MDHEN and CDR2 as SYDVKM. The CDR3 covers 14 residues. Trimming removed 4 bases at V and 6 bases at J, with 13 bases between. CDR3 region: CASSSPSRGNIQYF. DNA of the CDR3: TGTGCCAGCAGTTCCCCCTCCCGGGGAAACATTCAGTACTTC.

The CDR3 loop is CASSTPYEQYF. In nucleotides, the CDR3 is TGTGCCAGTAGTACCCCCTACGAGCAGTACTTC. V usage is TRBV19 and J usage is TRBJ2-7; no clear D gene. V was cut by 4 bases and J by 2 bases, with 3 bases left in between. CDR3 size: 11 residues. Germline V gene data show CDR1 as LNHDA and CDR2 as SQIVND (reference sequence). Combining the CDR3 with reference TRBV19 and TRBJ2-7 gives the whole variable domain DGGITQSPKYLFRKEGQNVTLSCEQNLNHDAMYWYRQDPGQGLRLIYYSQIVNDFQKGDIAEGYSVSREKKESFPLTVTSAQKNPTAFYLCASSTPYEQYFGPGTRLTVT.

The CDR3 loop is CASSLGSRGDYGYTF. DNA of the CDR3: TGTGCCAGCAGCCTGGGGTCCCGAGGAGACTATGGCTACACCTTC. V usage is TRBV7-9 and J usage is TRBJ1-2; unclear D gene. Trimming shortened V by 5 bases and J by 3 bases, and 16 bases separated the two germline ends. The CDR3 consists of 15 residues. Germline V gene sequence: CDR1 SEHNR, CDR2 FQNEAQ (reference sequence).